The rows below give T cell receptor beta chains drawn from one sample of a study of shared clonotypes between healthy human individuals. The table came from immunoSEQ multiplex PCR; TCRdb's copy has only in-frame clones and leaves some out. The sample holds about 2.1 million clones; just over 90% are singletons and the top ten take approximately 1.7%. Sequenced input: naive CD8+ T cells from PBMCs. The origin of the receptors is a young man in good health. Some clones in this sample may be carry-over from other donors' samples. Each CDR3 is given with its conserved first and last residue. D genes are given only for firm matches. Expanded clones get a size class; other rows say once, few or many, or leave the size out.

size	J	V	D	CDR3	DNA
.	TRBJ2-7	TRBV6-5	.	CASSKSARPTYEQYF	TGTGCCAGCAGTAAGTCGGCTAGACCTACCTACGAGCAGTACTTC
.	TRBJ1-1	TRBV29-1	.	CSAMRGTEAFF	TGCAGCGCTATGAGAGGCACTGAAGCTTTCTTT
.	TRBJ2-7	TRBV11-1	.	CASRGELPYEQYF	TGTGCCAGCAGGGGGGAGTTGCCCTACGAGCAGTACTTC
.	TRBJ1-1	TRBV7-9	TRBD1	CASSPGQGRNTEAFF	TGTGCCAGCAGCCCGGGACAGGGGAGGAACACTGAAGCTTTCTTT
.	TRBJ2-3	TRBV28	.	CASSPDLGIVADTQYF	TGTGCCAGCAGTCCGGACTTAGGGATAGTGGCAGATACGCAGTATTTT
.	TRBJ2-7	TRBV2	TRBD2	CASSENSGWYEQYF	TGTGCCAGCAGTGAGAATAGCGGGTGGTACGAGCAGTACTTC
.	TRBJ2-1	TRBV4-2	TRBD2	CASSQERASGINEQFF	TGTGCCAGCAGCCAAGAGCGGGCTAGCGGTATAAATGAGCAGTTCTTC
.	TRBJ2-1	TRBV4-3	TRBD2	CASSQVGLAGLWNEQFF	TGCGCCAGCAGCCAAGTGGGACTAGCGGGTTTGTGGAATGAGCAGTTCTTC
.	TRBJ2-1	TRBV9	.	CASSPGARKQFF	TGTGCCAGCAGCCCCGGGGCCAGAAAGCAGTTCTTC
.	TRBJ2-3	TRBV4-3	TRBD2	CASSQDRWREGRPDTQYF	TGCGCCAGCAGCCAAGATCGGTGGAGGGAGGGCCGGCCAGATACGCAGTATTTT
.	TRBJ1-1	TRBV5-6	.	CASSLSTVWAEAFF	TGTGCCAGCAGCTTGAGTACAGTATGGGCTGAAGCTTTCTTT
.	TRBJ1-4	TRBV28	.	CASSHGNEGENEKLFF	TGTGCCAGCAGTCACGGAAACGAGGGAGAAAATGAAAAACTGTTTTTT
.	TRBJ2-1	TRBV20-1	.	CSVRRREQFF	TGCAGTGTCCGACGGCGTGAGCAGTTCTTC
.	TRBJ1-2	TRBV28	.	CASSSQWGNYGYTF	TGTGCCAGCAGTTCCCAGTGGGGAAACTATGGCTACACCTTC
few	TRBJ1-1	TRBV7-3	TRBD1	CASSLIRVRDRELRRTEAFF	TGTGCCAGCAGCCTCATACGGGTTCGGGACAGGGAGTTACGGAGGACTGAAGCTTTCTTT
.	TRBJ2-1	TRBV27	.	CASRFGGEFSYNEQFF	TGTGCCAGCAGGTTCGGAGGGGAATTCTCCTACAATGAGCAGTTCTTC
.	TRBJ1-5	TRBV6-1	TRBD1	CASSEAGTGLVNQPQHF	TGTGCCAGCAGTGAAGCCGGGACAGGGCTCGTTAATCAGCCCCAGCATTTT
.	TRBJ1-4	TRBV4-1	.	CASSQDRGGTNEKLFF	TGCGCCAGCAGCCAAGATCGAGGGGGTACTAATGAAAAACTGTTTTTT
.	TRBJ2-1	TRBV7-9	.	CASSELLWGYNEQFF	TGTGCCAGCAGCGAGCTACTGTGGGGGTACAATGAGCAGTTCTTC
.	TRBJ2-1	TRBV7-9	.	CASSFERVGEQFF	TGTGCCAGCAGCTTCGAGAGAGTGGGTGAGCAGTTCTTC
.	TRBJ1-2	TRBV2	.	CASSEYRVEGYTF	TGTGCCAGCAGTGAATATCGGGTAGAAGGCTACACCTTC
.	TRBJ2-3	TRBV27	TRBD2	CASSSRGVGTDTQYF	TGTGCCAGCAGTTCCCGGGGGGTGGGCACAGATACGCAGTATTTT
.	TRBJ1-1	TRBV15	.	CATSRGKSMNTEAFF	TGTGCCACCAGCAGAGGGAAAAGCATGAACACTGAAGCTTTCTTT